These 14 T cell receptor beta chains share one sample of origin, sequenced in a study of cytomegalovirus exposure and HLA in healthy donors. With 60 Vbeta and 13 Jbeta primers, the PCR was carried out. The table came from immunoSEQ multiplex PCR; TCRdb's copy has only in-frame clones and leaves some out. The sample comprises 200,000 to 250,000 clones, approximately 80% of which are singletons, and roughly 0.58% rests with the top ten. Material for sequencing was PBMCs. The receptors come from a woman aged 40 to 49 in good health and CMV-seronegative.

This clone was observed a handful of times. This chain links TRBV5-1 with TRBJ2-7; 8 nucleotides align to TRBD1. Germline-derived CDR1 and CDR2 are SGHRS and YFSETQ. CDR3 length equals 14 residues. The trim removed 8 bases at V and 0 bases at J, leaving 7 bases unmatched. CDR3 residues: CASNTGQGSYEQYF. CDR3 DNA: TGCGCCAGTAACACTGGACAGGGCTCCTACGAGCAGTACTTC.

The CDR3, as DNA: TGTGCCAGTAGTGCCGAACTCCGGGGGGACATTCAGTACTTC. Its protein product is CASSAELRGDIQYF. The chain combines TRBV19 with TRBJ2-4; 7 bases are a match to TRBD2. This CDR3 has 14 amino acids. Germline CDR1 reads LNHDA; CDR2 reads SQIVND (reference sequence). The trim removed 5 bases at V and 8 bases at J, leaving 9 bases unmatched.

The sample holds one count of this clone. V is TRBV5-4 and J is TRBJ1-1; D gene uncertain. The V end lost 4 bases, the J end lost 6 bases, and 16 bases lay between the germline ends. Germline V lookup: CDR1 SGHNT, CDR2 YYREEE (reference sequence). The CDR3 contains 14 residues. The CDR3 is CASSQQTWSAEAFF. The CDR3 DNA follows: TGTGCCAGCAGCCAACAAACATGGAGCGCTGAAGCTTTCTTT. Complete variable domain (other parts from reference TRBV5-4 and TRBJ1-1): ETGVTQSPTHLIKTRGQQVTLRCSSQSGHNTVSWYQQALGQGPQFIFQYYREEENGRGNFPPRFSGLQFPNYSSELNVNALELDDSALYLCASSQQTWSAEAFFGQGTRLTVV.

The chain has TRBV7-3 and TRBJ2-3; no definite D call. Trimming removed 3 bases from V and 3 bases from J, with 7 bases in between. The CDR3 is made up of 13 amino acids. Germline V gives CDR1 SGHTA, CDR2 FQGTGA. In DNA, the CDR3 is TGTGCCAGCAGCTTTCACGGGACAGATACGCAGTATTTT. Its translation is CASSFHGTDTQYF.

The count of this clone is one. The genes are TRBV5-1 and TRBJ1-6; D ambiguous. V lost 4 bases and J 6 bases, leaving 11 bases between the germline ends. Germline V gene sequence: CDR1 SGHRS, CDR2 YFSETQ. CDR3 size: 14 residues. The CDR3 spells CASSPREANSPLHF. CDR3 nucleotides: TGCGCCAGCAGCCCTAGGGAGGCTAATTCACCCCTCCACTTT.

The chain combines TRBV5-4 with TRBJ1-2, with TRBD1 as a possible D gene (5 bases). In germline, CDR1 is SGHNT, CDR2 YYREEE (reference sequence). This CDR3 comprises 14 residues. The V end lost 1 base, the J end lost 4 bases, and 11 bases lay between the germline ends. This chain's CDR3 is CASSLQGGPYGYTF. DNA of the CDR3: TGTGCCAGCAGCTTGCAGGGAGGGCCCTATGGCTACACCTTC.

A remark on this clone: Other DNA variants within this sample encode the same CDR3. The gene calls are TRBV5-1 and TRBJ2-3; D unclear. This CDR3 spans 14 amino acids. Germline lookup yields CDR1 SGHRS and CDR2 YFSETQ. V was shortened by 3 bases and J by 2 bases, with 10 bases between the two germline ends. The CDR3 loop reads CASSSRGTTDTQYF. For the CDR3, the DNA is TGCGCCAGCAGCTCTCGCGGAACCACAGATACGCAGTATTTT.

V usage is TRBV11-2 and J usage is TRBJ1-6; 11 bases line up with TRBD1. The CDR3 length is 15 residues. Germline V gives CDR1 SGHAT, CDR2 FQNNGV. The junction had 4 bases not matched to a gene; V was cut back by 5 bases and J by 7 bases. CDR3 amino acids: CASSRDRGYNSPLHF. CDR3 in DNA: TGTGCCAGCAGCCGGGACAGGGGGTACAATTCACCCCTCCACTTT.

The genes are TRBV7-9 and TRBJ1-1; D unclear. Deletions cut 7 bases from V and 4 bases from J, with 10 bases between. The CDR3 runs to 12 residues. Germline V gene sequence: CDR1 SEHNR, CDR2 FQNEAQ (reference sequence). DNA for the CDR3: TGTGCCAGCATGGGTACGGGCACTGAAGCTTTCTTT. This encodes CASMGTGTEAFF. The whole variable domain, filled in from reference TRBV7-9 and TRBJ1-1, reads DTGVSQNPRHKITKRGQNVTFRCDPISEHNRLYWYRQTLGQGPEFLTYFQNEAQLEKSRLLSDRFSAERPKGSFSTLEIQRTEQGDSAMYLCASMGTGTEAFFGQGTRLTVV.

Comments on this clone: Within the sample, other DNA sequences also encode this same CDR3. The chain recombines TRBV7-9 with TRBJ1-2; a weak D match, TRBD1 (5 bases). The CDR3 spans 12 residues. Trimming removed 5 bases from V and 3 bases from J, with 7 bases in between. CDR1 and CDR2 (germline): SEHNR, FQNEAQ (reference sequence). CDR3: CASSPQDYGYTF. Here the CDR3 DNA reads TGTGCCAGCAGCCCACAGGACTATGGCTACACCTTC.

Details on this clone: The same CDR3 can be traced to other DNA sequences in this sample. J is TRBJ2-7 and V is TRBV4-1, with D possibly being TRBD2 (7 bases). The V gene's germline CDR1 is MGHRA and CDR2 YSYEKL. The V end was cut by 0 bases, the J end by 3 bases, with 18 bases between. The CDR3 consists of 17 residues. CDR3 amino acids: CASSQDIAAGAHYEQYF. The CDR3 DNA is TGCGCCAGCAGCCAAGATATCGCCGCGGGGGCCCACTACGAGCAGTACTTC.

The sample holds a few counts of this clone. The CDR3 spells CASLEQGATDTQYF. The CDR3 nucleotides read TGTGCCAGCCTAGAACAGGGGGCCACAGATACGCAGTATTTT. The V call is TRBV6-1, the J call TRBJ2-3; 9 bases align to TRBD1. Germline-derived CDR1 and CDR2 are MNHNS and SASEGT. The length of the CDR3 is 14 residues. V shed 8 bases and J 2 bases; nucleotides not matched to a gene: 5.

V gene TRBV5-1 combines with J gene TRBJ2-7; D is possibly TRBD1 (6 bases). Trimming removed 3 bases at V and 2 bases at J, with 12 bases between. CDR3 length equals 14 residues. Germline loops: CDR1 SGHRS, CDR2 YFSETQ. As DNA, the CDR3 is TGCGCCAGCAGCTCGACAGGAGGTGCCTACGAGCAGTACTTC. Residues: CASSSTGGAYEQYF. Drawing the rest from reference TRBV5-1 and TRBJ2-7, the complete variable domain is KAGVTQTPRYLIKTRGQQVTLSCSPISGHRSVSWYQQTPGQGLQFLFEYFSETQRNKGNFPGRFSGRQFSNSRSEMNVSTLELGDSALYLCASSSTGGAYEQYFGPGTRLTVT.

The chain couples TRBV2 to TRBJ1-4; the D gene is possibly TRBD1 (6 bases). CDR3 length: 13 amino acids. V dropped 11 bases and J dropped 4 bases, with 14 bases sitting between them. Germline V CDR1 and CDR2: SNHLY, FYNNEI. CDR3 sequence: CASTGTVNEKLFF. Written as DNA, the CDR3 is TGTGCCTCCACAGGGACGGTTAATGAAAAACTGTTTTTT. Full variable domain (remainder filled in from reference TRBV2 and TRBJ1-4): EPEVTQTPSHQVTQMGQEVILRCVPISNHLYFYWYRQILGQKVEFLVSFYNNEISEKSEIFDDQFSVERPDGSNFTLKIRSTKLEDSAMYFCASTGTVNEKLFFGSGTQLSVL.